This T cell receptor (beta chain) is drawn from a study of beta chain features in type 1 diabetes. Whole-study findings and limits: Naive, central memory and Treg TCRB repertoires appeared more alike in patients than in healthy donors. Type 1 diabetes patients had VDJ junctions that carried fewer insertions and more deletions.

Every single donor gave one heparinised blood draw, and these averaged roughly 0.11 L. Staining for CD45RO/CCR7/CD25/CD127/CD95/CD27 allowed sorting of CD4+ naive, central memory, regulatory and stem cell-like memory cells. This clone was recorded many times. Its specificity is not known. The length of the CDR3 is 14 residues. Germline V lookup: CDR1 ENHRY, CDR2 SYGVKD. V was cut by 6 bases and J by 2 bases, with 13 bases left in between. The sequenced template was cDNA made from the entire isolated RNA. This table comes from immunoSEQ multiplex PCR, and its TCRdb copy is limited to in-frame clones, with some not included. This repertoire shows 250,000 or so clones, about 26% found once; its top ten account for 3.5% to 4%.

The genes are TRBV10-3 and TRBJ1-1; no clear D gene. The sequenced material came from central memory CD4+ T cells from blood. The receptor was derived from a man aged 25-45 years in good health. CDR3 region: CAIREEVSNTEAFF. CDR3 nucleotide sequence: TGTGCCATCAGAGAGGAGGTTTCTAACACTGAAGCTTTCTTT.